This record concerns one T cell receptor beta chain sequence. The antigen it recognizes is unknown. Base qualities are missing; no much larger clone stands one base away. Unmatched junction bases come to 7, with V trimmed by 5 bases and J by 4 bases. From the cysteine up to the phenylalanine, the CDR3 has a length of 14 residues. Of the read, only the CDR3 DNA is kept; its 42 bases are in frame from base 1. CDR1 and CDR2, looked up from the germline V gene, are ENHRY and SYGVKD. Preparation of the library involved the immunoSEQ multiplex PCR assay. In its TCRdb copy, this immuneACCESS table keeps in-frame sequences only and misses some clones. Where compared with another copy, unresolved V genes explain less than half of these, and the others have no known cause. The sample includes roughly 31,000 clones, with approximately 91% observed a single time. The ten largest clones add up to 8% of the sample.

This sample was taken from a study of T cell changes during pregnancy in multiple sclerosis (dated by TCRdb to between 2018 and 2021). For the wider study: The study looked at changes in the T cell repertoire across pregnancy in women with multiple sclerosis.

This sample comprised CD8+ T cells from peripheral blood mononuclear cells, obtained before pregnancy. The receptor's source is a female donor with multiple sclerosis, enrolled in a pregnancy study. Here the chain combines TRBV10-3 and TRBJ1-2; TRBD1 aligns with 7 central bases. In nucleotides, the sequence is TGTGCCATCAGTCCCGCGGGGACAGCCTATGGCTACACCTTC. It is translated as CAISPAGTAYGYTF.